Listed below are T cell receptor beta chains from one sample, sequenced in a study of blood T cell repertoires in COVID-19. The repertoire was sequenced with immunoSEQ multiplex PCR; TCRdb's copy has only in-frame clones and lacks some. The sample records 350,000 or so clones, roughly 87% being singletons. The source material was PBMCs or T cells enriched from blood (not recorded which). Every receptor here comes from a woman aged 25 to 39 who had recovered from COVID-19. CDR3s include the opening cysteine and the closing phenylalanine or tryptophan. The order of the fields is V gene, CDR3 length, J gene, D gene, CDR3 protein, CDR3 DNA. A D gene is named only where the DNA matches it firmly.

>TRBV15|19|TRBJ1-1|.
CATRERGGGSKTWITEAFF
TGTGCCACCAGAGAGAGGGGTGGGGGGTCGAAAACCTGGATCACTGAAGCTTTCTTT
>TRBV7-2|16|TRBJ1-5|TRBD1
CASSLVGTGRNQPQHF
TGTGCCAGCAGCTTAGTGGGGACAGGGCGCAATCAGCCCCAGCATTTT
>TRBV7-2|14|TRBJ2-5|TRBD2
CASSFGLGQETQYF
TGTGCCAGCAGCTTCGGACTAGGCCAAGAGACCCAGTACTTC
>TRBV11-1|14|TRBJ2-3|TRBD2
CASSPAGGGDTQYF
TGTGCCAGCAGTCCGGCGGGGGGAGGAGATACGCAGTATTTT
>TRBV6-1|14|TRBJ2-3|.
CASSEVRGSDTQYF
TGTGCCAGCAGTGAGGTCAGGGGTTCAGATACGCAGTATTTT
>TRBV28|17|TRBJ1-5|TRBD1
CASSSDRGTGDNQPQHF
TGTGCCAGCAGTTCCGACCGCGGGACAGGGGACAATCAGCCCCAGCATTTT
>TRBV28|14|TRBJ1-5|.
CASRDSGSNQPQHF
TGTGCCAGCAGGGACAGTGGTAGCAATCAGCCCCAGCATTTT
>TRBV15|14|TRBJ1-2|.
CATSRGGVDYGYTF
TGTGCCACCAGCAGAGGGGGCGTCGACTATGGCTACACCTTC
>TRBV6-1|16|TRBJ2-3|.
CASSERLAARTDTQYF
TGTGCCAGCAGTGAAAGGCTTGCGGCCCGCACAGATACGCAGTATTTT
>TRBV28|18|TRBJ2-2|TRBD2
CASSPPALAGGNTGELFF
TGTGCCAGCAGCCCCCCCGCACTAGCGGGGGGAAACACCGGGGAGCTGTTTTTT